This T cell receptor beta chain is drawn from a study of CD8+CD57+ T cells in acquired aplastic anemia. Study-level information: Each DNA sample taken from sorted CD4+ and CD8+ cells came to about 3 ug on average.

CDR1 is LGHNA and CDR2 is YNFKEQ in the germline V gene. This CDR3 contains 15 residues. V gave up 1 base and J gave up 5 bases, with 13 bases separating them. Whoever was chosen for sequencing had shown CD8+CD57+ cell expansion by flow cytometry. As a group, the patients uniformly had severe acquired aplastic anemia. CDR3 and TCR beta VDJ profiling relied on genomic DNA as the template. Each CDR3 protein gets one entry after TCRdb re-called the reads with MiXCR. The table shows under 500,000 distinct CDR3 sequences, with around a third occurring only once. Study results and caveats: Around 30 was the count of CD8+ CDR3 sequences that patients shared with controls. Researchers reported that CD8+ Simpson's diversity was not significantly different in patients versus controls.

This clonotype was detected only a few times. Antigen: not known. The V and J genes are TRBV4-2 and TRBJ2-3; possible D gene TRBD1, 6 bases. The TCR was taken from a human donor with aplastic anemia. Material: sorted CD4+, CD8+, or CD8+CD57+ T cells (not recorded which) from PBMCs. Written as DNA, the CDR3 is TGTGCCAGCAGCCAAGCTGCAGGGGCAGAAGATACGCAGTATTTT. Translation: CASSQAAGAEDTQYF.